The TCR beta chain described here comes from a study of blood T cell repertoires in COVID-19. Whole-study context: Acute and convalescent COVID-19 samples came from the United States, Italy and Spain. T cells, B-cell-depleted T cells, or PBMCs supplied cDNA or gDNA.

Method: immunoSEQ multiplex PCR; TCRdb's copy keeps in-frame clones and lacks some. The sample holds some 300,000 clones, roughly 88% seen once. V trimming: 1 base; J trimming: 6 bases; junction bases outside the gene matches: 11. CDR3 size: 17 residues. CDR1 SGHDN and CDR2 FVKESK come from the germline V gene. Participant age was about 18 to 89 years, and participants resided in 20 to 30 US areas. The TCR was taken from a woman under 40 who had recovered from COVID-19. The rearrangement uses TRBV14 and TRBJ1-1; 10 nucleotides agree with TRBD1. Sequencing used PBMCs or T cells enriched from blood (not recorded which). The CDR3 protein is CASSQVGGGTGVSEAFF. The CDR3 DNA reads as TGTGCCAGCAGCCAAGTAGGGGGCGGGACAGGGGTTTCTGAAGCTTTCTTT.